These 12 T cell receptor beta chains share one sample of origin, sequenced in a study of sequential checkpoint blockade in melanoma (dated by TCRdb to the late 2010s). The treatment or condition label of this sample denotes: randomized to nivolumab then ipilimumab (arm A) or the reverse (arm B). The library was built by means of the immunoSEQ multiplex PCR assay. The immuneACCESS repertoire file appears here via TCRdb, limited to in-frame rearrangements. These files lack a portion of the clones; in checked studies, under half of the deficit traces to unresolved V genes, and the cause of the others is not known. Counted in this sample were about 6,200 clones; around half of them appeared once. The ten largest clones add up to about 48% of the sample. The specimen comprised CD8+ T cells sorted from blood (inferred from file names), sampled from a patient given nivolumab and ipilimumab in sequence. The receptors come from a human donor with melanoma.

This sequence joins TRBV5-6 and TRBJ1-1; D is unresolved. From germline, CDR1 is SGHDT and CDR2 YYEEEE. The CDR3 is made up of 13 amino acids. Trimming removed 2 bases from V and 1 base from J, with 6 bases in between. CDR3 region: CASSLTENTEAFF. CDR3 coding DNA: TGTGCCAGCAGCTTAACAGAGAACACTGAAGCTTTCTTT.

The rearrangement links TRBV5-6 to TRBJ1-4; D is uncertain. The V gene lost 4 bases and the J gene lost 2 bases, with 9 bases spanning the gap. From germline, CDR1 is SGHDT and CDR2 YYEEEE. The CDR3 is 14 amino acids. The CDR3 is CASSRGWTNEKLFF. In DNA form, the CDR3 reads TGTGCCAGCAGCCGAGGGTGGACTAATGAAAAACTGTTTTTT.

The V gene is TRBV7-2, the J gene TRBJ2-7; D might be TRBD2 (5 bases). The CDR3 loop spans 15 amino acids. Germline V gives CDR1 SGHTA, CDR2 FQGNSA. With 7 bases removed from V and 5 bases from J, the gap between germline ends came to 21 bases. The CDR3 region has the DNA TGTGCCAGCACCACCGGGGTCGGGGATGGGCACGAGCAGTACTTC. The encoded protein is CASTTGVGDGHEQYF.

A single count supports this clone. The rearrangement joins TRBV4-2 to TRBJ2-6; D gene unclear. The V end was cut by 4 bases, the J end by 0 bases, with 10 bases between. The germline V gene has CDR1 LGHNA and CDR2 YNFKEQ. The CDR3 loop spans 16 amino acids. The CDR3 loop is CASSLAEISGANVLTF. The DNA of the CDR3 is TGTGCCAGCAGCCTAGCAGAAATCTCTGGGGCCAACGTCCTGACTTTC.

This clone was seen a few times. The rearrangement links TRBV7-6 to TRBJ1-1; TRBD1 aligns across 9 bases. The germline V gene encodes CDR1 SGHVS and CDR2 FNYEAQ. CDR3 length: 13 residues. The V segment lost 5 bases and the J segment 5 bases; nucleotides outside the gene matches: 3. The CDR3 nucleotides are TGTGCCAGCAGCCCGACAGGGGGGACTGAAGCTTTCTTT. Protein sequence: CASSPTGGTEAFF.

The chain recombines TRBV4-1 with TRBJ2-7, with 8 positions matching TRBD1. Germline V lookup: CDR1 MGHRA, CDR2 YSYEKL. Unmatched junction bases numbered 9, after V lost 2 bases and J lost 6 bases. The CDR3 runs 15 residues. In nucleotides, the CDR3 is TGCGCCAGCAGCCAACCAGACCGGGGGACAGGCGAGCAGTACTTC. This sequence encodes CASSQPDRGTGEQYF.

This chain joins TRBV20-1 and TRBJ1-1; no firm D call. Germline lookup yields CDR1 DFQATT and CDR2 SNEGSKA (reference sequence). The germline V and J ends were trimmed by 0 bases and 4 bases, with 3 bases remaining between them. The CDR3 covers 11 residues. CDR3 protein: CSARDLTEAFF. CDR3 nucleotides: TGCAGTGCTAGAGATCTCACTGAAGCTTTCTTT.

The chain couples TRBV28 to TRBJ1-3; D gene unclear. The CDR3 sequence is 13 residues long. The germline V gene encodes CDR1 MDHEN and CDR2 SYDVKM. Trimming removed 7 bases from V and 0 bases from J, with 7 bases in between. The CDR3 spells CASKEASGNTIYF. The CDR3 DNA reads TGTGCCAGCAAAGAGGCCTCTGGAAACACCATATATTTT.

The rearrangement links TRBV15 to TRBJ2-5; TRBD1 is a possible D gene (6 bases). The better agreement between TRBJ2-7 and the DNA end casts doubt on the J call. The CDR3 runs 16 residues. Germline V gives CDR1 LNHNV, CDR2 YYDKDF (reference sequence). CDR3 DNA: TGTGCCACCAGCCCCCCGTCCCGGACAGACCACTACGAGCAGTACTTC. Amino acid sequence: CATSPPSRTDHYEQYF.

The CDR3 loop is CASSPRTSDGTDTQYF. CDR3 DNA: TGTGCCAGCAGCCCCCGGACTAGCGACGGCACAGATACGCAGTATTTT. The V gene is TRBV7-3, the J gene TRBJ2-3; 9 bases fit TRBD2. Germline lookup yields CDR1 SGHTA and CDR2 FQGTGA. The V and J ends lost 5 bases and 1 base, in that order; junction bases with no gene match: 7. The CDR3 loop spans 16 amino acids.

The chain has TRBV18 and TRBJ2-5, with a weak D call TRBD1 (5 bases). Trimming shortened V by 8 bases and J by 11 bases, and 24 bases separated the two germline ends. There are 14 residues in the CDR3. Germline CDR1 is KGHSH and CDR2 is LQKENI. In nucleotides, the CDR3 is TGTGCCAGCCAACCACCCCAGGGTAGTGGAAGGCAGTACTTC. As protein: CASQPPQGSGRQYF. The full variable domain, with the rest looked up from reference TRBV18 and TRBJ2-5, is NAGVMQNPRHLVRRRGQEARLRCSPMKGHSHVYWYRQLPEEGLKFMVYLQKENIIDESGMPKERFSAEFPKEGPSILRIQQVVRGDSAAYFCASQPPQGSGRQYFGPGTRLLVL.

The chain uses TRBV5-1 and TRBJ2-5; D is unresolved. The J call may be faulty, since TRBJ2-7 better matches the DNA end. The CDR3 consists of 13 residues. Germline loops: CDR1 SGHRS, CDR2 YFSETQ. The CDR3 DNA reads as TGCGCCAGCAGCTTGGTATCCGGTTACGAGCAGTACTTC. This codes for CASSLVSGYEQYF.